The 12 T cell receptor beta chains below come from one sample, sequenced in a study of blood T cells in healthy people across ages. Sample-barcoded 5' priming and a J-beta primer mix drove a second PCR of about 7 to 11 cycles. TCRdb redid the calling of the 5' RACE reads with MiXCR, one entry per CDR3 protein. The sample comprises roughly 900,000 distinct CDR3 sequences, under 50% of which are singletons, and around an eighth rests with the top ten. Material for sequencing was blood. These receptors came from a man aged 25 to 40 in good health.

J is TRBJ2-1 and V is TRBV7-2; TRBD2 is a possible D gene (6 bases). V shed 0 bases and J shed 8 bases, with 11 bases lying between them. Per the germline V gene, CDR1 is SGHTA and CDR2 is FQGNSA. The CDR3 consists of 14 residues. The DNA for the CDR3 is TGTGCCAGCAGCTTAGCCGAAGGAGGGTATGAGCAGTTCTTC. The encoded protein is CASSLAEGGYEQFF.

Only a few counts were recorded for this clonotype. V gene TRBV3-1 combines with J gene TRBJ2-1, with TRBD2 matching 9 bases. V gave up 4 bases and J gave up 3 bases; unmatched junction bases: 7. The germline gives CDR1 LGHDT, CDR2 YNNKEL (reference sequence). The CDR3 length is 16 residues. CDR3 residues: CASSRSTAGGYNEQFF. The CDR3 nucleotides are TGTGCCAGCAGCCGCTCCACAGCGGGGGGCTACAATGAGCAGTTCTTC.

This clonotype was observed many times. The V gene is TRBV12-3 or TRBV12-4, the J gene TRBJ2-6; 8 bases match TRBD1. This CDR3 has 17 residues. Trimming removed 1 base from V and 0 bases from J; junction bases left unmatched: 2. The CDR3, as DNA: TGTGCCAGCAGTTTAGGGGACAGGAGCTCTGGGGCCAACGTCCTGACTTTC. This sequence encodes CASSLGDRSSGANVLTF.

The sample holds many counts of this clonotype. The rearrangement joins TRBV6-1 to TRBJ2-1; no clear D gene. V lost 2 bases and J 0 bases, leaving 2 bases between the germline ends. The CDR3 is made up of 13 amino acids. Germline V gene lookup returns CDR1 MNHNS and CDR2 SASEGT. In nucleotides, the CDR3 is TGTGCCAGCAGTGAAAGCTCCTACAATGAGCAGTTCTTC. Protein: CASSESSYNEQFF.

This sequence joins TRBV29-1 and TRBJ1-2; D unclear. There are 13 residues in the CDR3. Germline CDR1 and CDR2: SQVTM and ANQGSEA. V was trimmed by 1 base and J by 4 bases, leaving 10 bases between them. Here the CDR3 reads CSVEAELVYGYTF. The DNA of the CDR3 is TGCAGCGTTGAAGCGGAACTCGTCTATGGCTACACCTTC.

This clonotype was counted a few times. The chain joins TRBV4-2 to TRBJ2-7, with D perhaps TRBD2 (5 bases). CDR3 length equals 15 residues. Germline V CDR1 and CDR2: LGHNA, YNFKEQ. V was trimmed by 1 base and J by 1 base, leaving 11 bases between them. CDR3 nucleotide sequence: TGTGCCAGCAGCCAAGTGAGCGGACTTTCCTACGAGCAGTACTTC. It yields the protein CASSQVSGLSYEQYF.

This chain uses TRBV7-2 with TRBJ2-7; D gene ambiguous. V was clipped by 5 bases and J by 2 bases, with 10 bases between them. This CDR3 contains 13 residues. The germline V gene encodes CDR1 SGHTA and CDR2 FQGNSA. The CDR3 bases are TGTGCCAGCAGCCCATGGTATCCCTACGAGCAGTACTTC. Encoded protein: CASSPWYPYEQYF.

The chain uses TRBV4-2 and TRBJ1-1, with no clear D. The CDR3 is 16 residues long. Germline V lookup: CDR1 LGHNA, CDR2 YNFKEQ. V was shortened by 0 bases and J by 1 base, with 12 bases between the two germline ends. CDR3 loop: CASSQDGTGTNTEAFF. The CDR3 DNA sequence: TGTGCCAGCAGCCAAGATGGAACGGGCACGAACACTGAAGCTTTCTTT.

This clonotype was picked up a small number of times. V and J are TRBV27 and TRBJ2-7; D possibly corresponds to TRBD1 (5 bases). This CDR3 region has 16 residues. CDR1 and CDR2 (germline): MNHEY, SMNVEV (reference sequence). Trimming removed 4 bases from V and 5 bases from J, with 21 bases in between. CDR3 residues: CASSSETGQLSHEQYF. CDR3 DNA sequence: TGTGCCAGCAGTTCGGAAACAGGTCAGCTAAGCCACGAGCAGTACTTC.

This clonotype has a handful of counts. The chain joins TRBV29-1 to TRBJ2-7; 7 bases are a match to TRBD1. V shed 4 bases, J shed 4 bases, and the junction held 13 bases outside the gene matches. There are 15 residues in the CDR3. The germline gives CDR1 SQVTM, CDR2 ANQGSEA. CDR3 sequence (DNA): TGCAGCGTTGTCGACAGGGAGAAGAATTTTTACGAGCAGTACTTC. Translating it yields CSVVDREKNFYEQYF.

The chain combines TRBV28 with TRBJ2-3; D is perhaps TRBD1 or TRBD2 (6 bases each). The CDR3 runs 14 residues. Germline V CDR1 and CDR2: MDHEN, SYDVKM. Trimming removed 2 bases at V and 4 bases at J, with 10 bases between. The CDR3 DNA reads TGTGCCAGCAGTTTAGGGGGGCGGCCAGATACGCAGTATTTT. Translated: CASSLGGRPDTQYF.

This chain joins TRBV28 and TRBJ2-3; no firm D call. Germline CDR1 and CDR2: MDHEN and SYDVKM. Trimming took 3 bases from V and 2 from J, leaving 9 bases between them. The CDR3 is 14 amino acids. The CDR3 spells CASSLVKLTDTQYF. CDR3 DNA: TGTGCCAGCAGTTTGGTTAAACTCACAGATACGCAGTATTTT. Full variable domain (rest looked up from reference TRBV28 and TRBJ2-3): DVKVTQSSRYLVKRTGEKVFLECVQDMDHENMFWYRQDPGLGLRLIYFSYDVKMKEKGDIPEGYSVSREKKERFSLILESASTNQTSMYLCASSLVKLTDTQYFGPGTRLTVL.